This TCR beta chain was recovered during a study of human T cells and chemical hapten exposure. Time point given: healthy volunteer bleed at 6 weeks. From whole blood left unfractionated, total RNA was extracted. This clonotype appeared many times. The CDR3 loop spans 12 amino acids. The V gene's germline CDR1 is MDHEN and CDR2 SYDVKM. V was trimmed by 5 bases and J by 4 bases, leaving 8 bases between them. Library construction involved attaching unique molecular identifiers to individual cDNA molecules, which allowed quantitative, reproducible TCR counting. TCRdb re-called the RACE reads through MiXCR, storing one row per CDR3 protein. The table shows some 65,000 distinct CDR3 sequences, with roughly 6.6% occurring only once.

The chain carries TRBV28 and TRBJ1-2; D gene ambiguous. Sequences were obtained from whole blood. This clonotype originated in a female donor in good health. Some clones in this sample may be carry-over from other donors' samples. The CDR3, as DNA: TGTGCCAGCAGTCTGGAGAGCTATGGCTACACCTTC. This gives the protein CASSLESYGYTF.